Listed here are 27 T cell receptor beta chains from one sample, sequenced in a study of T cells in Graves' hyperthyroidism and ophthalmopathy. Using RNA transcripts as the source, TCR beta CDR3 regions were amplified. First-round RT-PCR of the TCR CDR3 relied on the HTBI primer set. TCRdb ran MiXCR on the multiplex PCR reads and lists one entry per CDR3 protein. The sample lists 300,000 to 450,000 distinct CDR3 sequences, 20% to 30% occurring once. Input material: blood. These receptors all stem from a man aged 45-65 years with Graves' hyperthyroidism.

The chain joins TRBV5-6 to TRBJ1-2; TRBD1 might be the D (5 bases). V lost 0 bases and J 4 bases, leaving 10 bases between the germline ends. Per the germline V gene, CDR1 is SGHDT and CDR2 is YYEEEE. The CDR3 covers 14 residues. The CDR3 sequence is CASSLAPQGYGYTF. The CDR3 coding sequence is TGTGCCAGCAGCTTGGCCCCCCAGGGCTATGGCTACACCTTC.

The sample holds many counts of this clonotype. V is TRBV11-2 and J is TRBJ2-5; 11 nucleotides align to TRBD1. V was clipped by 3 bases and J by 7 bases; unmatched bases: 7. The CDR3 totals 15 residues. Germline V gene sequence: CDR1 SGHAT, CDR2 FQNNGV. The chain's CDR3 is CASSFRTGGAGTQYF. The CDR3 nucleotides are TGTGCCAGCAGCTTCCGGACAGGGGGCGCCGGGACCCAGTACTTC. The whole variable domain, remainder taken from reference TRBV11-2 and TRBJ2-5, is EAGVAQSPRYKIIEKRQSVAFWCNPISGHATLYWYQQILGQGPKLLIQFQNNGVVDDSQLPKDRFSAERLKGVDSTLKIQPAKLEDSAVYLCASSFRTGGAGTQYFGPGTRLLVL.

This clonotype was counted a single time. The chain is built from TRBV6-1 and TRBJ1-6, with 7 bases matching TRBD1. The V and J ends lost 0 bases and 5 bases, in that order; junction bases with no gene match: 7. CDR3 length: 17 residues. Looked up from germline, CDR1 is MNHNS and CDR2 is SASEGT. DNA for the CDR3: TGTGCCAGCAGTGAAGCGTTAACCGGGACAGATAATTCACCCCTCCACTTT. It encodes CASSEALTGTDNSPLHF.

This clonotype was picked up a small number of times. The V gene is TRBV7-3, the J gene TRBJ2-1; TRBD2 might be the D (6 bases). The CDR3 sequence is 16 residues long. CDR1 SGHTA and CDR2 FQGTGA come from the germline V gene. V was trimmed by 1 base and J by 3 bases, leaving 13 bases between them. The CDR3 spells CASSLSGTVFYNEQFF. The CDR3 nucleotides are TGTGCCAGCAGCTTAAGTGGGACTGTTTTCTACAATGAGCAGTTCTTC.

This chain links TRBV7-3 with TRBJ2-2; D may correspond to TRBD1 or TRBD2 (5 bases each). Germline CDR1 SGHTA, CDR2 FQGTGA. Trimming pared 4 bases from V and 6 bases from J, leaving 9 bases between. The CDR3 consists of 13 residues. CDR3 loop: CASSSMGAGELFF. The CDR3 bases are TGTGCCAGCAGCTCTATGGGGGCCGGGGAGCTGTTTTTT.

The chain employs TRBV27 and TRBJ2-5; TRBD1 matches at 9 bases. V was pared by 8 bases and J by 2 bases, with 12 bases of the junction left unmatched. This CDR3 region has 16 residues. Germline loops: CDR1 MNHEY, CDR2 SMNVEV (reference sequence). The CDR3: CASSPSPTGGQETQYF. CDR3 DNA sequence: TGTGCCAGCTCACCCTCTCCGACAGGGGGGCAAGAGACCCAGTACTTC.

Only a few counts were recorded for this clonotype. The chain couples TRBV6-2 or TRBV6-3 to TRBJ2-2; D might be TRBD1 (5 bases). The germline V gene has CDR1 MNHEY and CDR2 SVGEGT. This CDR3 is 14 amino acids long. Trimming removed 4 bases from V and 3 bases from J, with 9 bases in between. CDR3 nucleotide sequence: TGTGCCAGCAGTTGGGGCAGGGACACCGGGGAGCTGTTTTTT. Its translation is CASSWGRDTGELFF.

This clonotype was recorded a few times. V usage is TRBV5-6 and J usage is TRBJ1-5; D is possibly TRBD1 (5 bases). Germline V gene sequence: CDR1 SGHDT, CDR2 YYEEEE. The CDR3 contains 15 residues. V was trimmed by 2 bases and J by 5 bases, leaving 14 bases between them. The CDR3 here is CASSLFRVSHQPQHF. The CDR3 DNA sequence: TGTGCCAGCAGCTTATTCAGGGTCTCCCATCAGCCCCAGCATTTT.

V is TRBV19 and J is TRBJ2-4, with TRBD2 as a possible D gene (5 bases). This CDR3 contains 19 residues. Germline loops: CDR1 LNHDA, CDR2 SQIVND (reference sequence). The germline V and J ends were trimmed by 5 bases and 0 bases, with 23 bases remaining between them. CDR3 coding DNA: TGTGCCAGTAGTGCCGCGGGCCCTACTTATGAACTAGCCAAAAACATTCAGTACTTC. Its protein is CASSAAGPTYELAKNIQYF. Complete variable domain (other parts from reference TRBV19 and TRBJ2-4): DGGITQSPKYLFRKEGQNVTLSCEQNLNHDAMYWYRQDPGQGLRLIYYSQIVNDFQKGDIAEGYSVSREKKESFPLTVTSAQKNPTAFYLCASSAAGPTYELAKNIQYFGAGTRLSVL.

The gene calls are TRBV19 and TRBJ2-1; 9 bases are shared with TRBD2. J was trimmed by 6 bases and V by 3 bases; bases with no gene match: 3. Germline V gives CDR1 LNHDA, CDR2 SQIVND (reference sequence). The CDR3 runs to 14 residues. This CDR3 reads CASSILAGTNEQFF. CDR3 nucleotide sequence: TGTGCCAGTAGTATCCTAGCGGGAACCAATGAGCAGTTCTTC.

This chain links TRBV30 with TRBJ1-5; unclear D gene. Germline lookup yields CDR1 GTSNPN and CDR2 SVGIG (reference sequence). The CDR3 contains 14 residues. The V and J ends lost 3 bases and 5 bases respectively, with 14 bases between them. CDR3 DNA sequence: TGTGCCTGGAGCGCTGTGGGTCCGTATCAGCCCCAGCATTTT. Residues: CAWSAVGPYQPQHF.

This clonotype occurred a few times. This chain links TRBV6-1 with TRBJ2-7; a weak D match, TRBD2 (6 bases). The V end was cut by 1 base, the J end by 3 bases, with 13 bases between. CDR3 length equals 15 residues. CDR1 is MNHNS, CDR2 SASEGT, per germline. The CDR3 DNA reads TGTGCCAGCAGTGAAGGGGTCGGGAGTGGCTACGAGCAGTACTTC. Amino acid sequence: CASSEGVGSGYEQYF.

The rearrangement joins TRBV13 to TRBJ2-1; the match to TRBD2 covers 12 bases. The germline gives CDR1 PRHDT, CDR2 FYEKMQ (reference sequence). V lost 4 bases to trimming and J lost 7 bases; unmatched junction nucleotides: 5. The CDR3 sequence is 15 residues long. CDR3 coding DNA: TGTGCCAGCAGCTCTACTAGCGGGAGGAATAATGAGCAGTTCTTC. It yields the protein CASSSTSGRNNEQFF.

The chain recombines TRBV5-1 with TRBJ2-5; a possible D gene is TRBD2 (6 bases). The CDR3 covers 16 residues. V lost 1 base and J lost 4, with 17 bases in between. Germline assignment: CDR1 SGHRS and CDR2 YFSETQ. This CDR3 is CASSLSIGAGRETQYF. The CDR3 coding sequence is TGCGCCAGCAGCTTGTCGATTGGCGCGGGGAGAGAGACCCAGTACTTC.

This clonotype showed up just a few times. This rearrangement joins TRBV5-1 to TRBJ2-3, with TRBD1 identical over 8 bases. J gave up 4 bases and V 3 bases, and 10 bases lay outside the gene matches. In germline, CDR1 is SGHRS, CDR2 YFSETQ. The CDR3 has 16 amino acids. The CDR3 protein is CASSSLRDRPADTQYF. The CDR3 DNA is TGCGCCAGCAGCTCCCTCCGGGACAGGCCCGCAGATACGCAGTATTTT.

At least ten counts were recorded for this clonotype. This CDR3 is CASSSATSGGGDEQFF. CDR3 DNA: TGTGCCAGCAGCTCCGCAACTAGCGGAGGGGGTGATGAGCAGTTCTTC. The chain couples TRBV7-9 to TRBJ2-1, with 8 positions matching TRBD2. Trimming took 4 bases from V and 8 from J; bases not matched to a gene: 13. The germline V gene encodes CDR1 SEHNR and CDR2 FQNEAQ (reference sequence). The CDR3 contains 16 residues. Based on the CDR3 plus reference TRBV7-9 and TRBJ2-1, the full variable domain is DTGVSQNPRHKITKRGQNVTFRCDPISEHNRLYWYRQTLGQGPEFLTYFQNEAQLEKSRLLSDRFSAERPKGSFSTLEIQRTEQGDSAMYLCASSSATSGGGDEQFFGPGTRLTVL.

The V call is TRBV28, the J call TRBJ1-2; D is unclear. CDR3 length equals 12 residues. Trimming stripped 5 bases from V and 5 bases from J, with 9 bases between. Per the germline V gene, CDR1 is MDHEN and CDR2 is SYDVKM. CDR3 in amino acids: CASSNWVYGYTF. CDR3 in DNA: TGTGCCAGCAGTAATTGGGTGTATGGCTACACCTTC.

This chain links TRBV10-3 with TRBJ1-4; tentatively, D is TRBD1 (5 bases). Germline-derived CDR1 and CDR2 are ENHRY and SYGVKD. The CDR3 is made up of 15 amino acids. The germline V and J ends were trimmed by 2 bases and 8 bases, with 15 bases remaining between them. The CDR3 loop reads CAISEKAREGEKLFF. In DNA, the CDR3 is TGTGCCATCAGTGAGAAGGCCAGGGAAGGAGAAAAACTGTTTTTT.

This chain uses TRBV10-3 with TRBJ2-3, with TRBD2 matching over 13 bases. Germline V gene data show CDR1 as ENHRY and CDR2 as SYGVKD. The V and J ends lost 6 bases and 0 bases, in that order; junction bases with no gene match: 12. CDR3 length: 19 residues. CDR3 sequence (DNA): TGTGCCATCAGGGAACCGGGACTAGCGGGAACTTCTAGCACAGATACGCAGTATTTT. Translating gives CAIREPGLAGTSSTDTQYF.

This clonotype was detected ten times or more. V usage is TRBV18 and J usage is TRBJ1-1; D gene uncertain. Germline loops: CDR1 KGHSH, CDR2 LQKENI. This CDR3 spans 14 amino acids. V lost 3 bases and J 1 base, leaving 9 bases between the germline ends. The CDR3 coding sequence is TGTGCCAGCTCACCCCAATGGGAGAACACTGAAGCTTTCTTT. Protein product: CASSPQWENTEAFF.

V is TRBV15 and J is TRBJ2-3, with 9 bases matching TRBD1. This CDR3 comprises 14 residues. Germline V gene lookup returns CDR1 LNHNV and CDR2 YYDKDF (reference sequence). With 3 bases clipped from V and 8 bases from J, the junction kept 6 bases outside the gene matches. The CDR3 DNA follows: TGTGCCACCAGCAGGGGGACAGGGAGGTCTACGCAGTATTTT. The encoded protein is CATSRGTGRSTQYF. The entire variable domain, with the rest obtained from reference TRBV15 and TRBJ2-3, is as follows: DAMVIQNPRYQVTQFGKPVTLSCSQTLNHNVMYWYQQKSSQAPKLLFHYYDKDFNNEADTPDNFQSRRPNTSFCFLDIRSPGLGDTAMYLCATSRGTGRSTQYFGPGTRLTVL.

This clonotype was observed many times. This sequence joins TRBV2 and TRBJ2-5; the D gene could be TRBD1 or TRBD2 (5 bases each). The CDR3 is 12 residues long. The germline gives CDR1 SNHLY, CDR2 FYNNEI. The V and J ends lost 6 bases and 5 bases respectively, with 10 bases between them. The CDR3 loop is CASSPGTETQYF. The CDR3 bases are TGTGCCAGCAGCCCGGGGACGGAGACCCAGTACTTC.

This clonotype was counted many times. The chain employs TRBV27 and TRBJ2-3; D possibly corresponds to TRBD2 (5 bases). The length of the CDR3 is 15 residues. Trimming removed 6 bases at V and 1 base at J, with 14 bases between. Germline V lookup: CDR1 MNHEY, CDR2 SMNVEV (reference sequence). This CDR3 reads CASSTLVSGTDTQYF. DNA of the CDR3: TGTGCCAGCAGCACCCTGGTTAGCGGCACAGATACGCAGTATTTT.

The table lists this clonotype with many counts. This sequence joins TRBV11-1 and TRBJ2-1, with TRBD2 matching over 8 bases. V was clipped by 5 bases and J by 5 bases; unmatched bases: 8. This CDR3 is 15 amino acids long. Per germline, CDR1 SGHAT and CDR2 FQDESV (reference sequence). CDR3 region: CASSRTKAGDNEQFF. The CDR3 DNA reads TGTGCCAGCAGCCGAACCAAAGCGGGAGACAATGAGCAGTTCTTC.

Remarks on this clonotype: One junction end does not reproduce the germline sequence, and a read error may be involved. The chain links TRBV27 to TRBJ2-7; TRBD2 agrees at 11 bases. CDR1 is MNHEY and CDR2 is SMNVEV in the germline V gene (reference sequence). The CDR3 has 14 amino acids. The CDR3 loop is CANSLRTSGYEQYF. DNA for the CDR3: TGTGCCAACAGTCTAAGGACTAGCGGGTACGAGCAGTACTTC.

This clonotype appeared a few times. The chain uses TRBV12-3 or TRBV12-4 and TRBJ2-1; D is possibly TRBD1 (5 bases). V was clipped by 6 bases and J by 4 bases, with 13 bases between them. The CDR3 contains 14 residues. The CDR3 sequence is CASSQRTPYNEQFF. In nucleotides, the CDR3 is TGTGCCAGCAGCCAACGGACACCATACAATGAGCAGTTCTTC.

The V and J genes are TRBV12-3 or TRBV12-4 and TRBJ2-5; 7 nucleotides agree with TRBD1. Unmatched junction bases numbered 8, after V lost 5 bases and J lost 2 bases. The CDR3 is 15 residues long. CDR3 nucleotides: TGTGCCAGCAGTGTGGACAGGAACATACAAGAGACCCAGTACTTC. Translating gives CASSVDRNIQETQYF.